These 3 T cell receptor beta chains share one sample of origin, sequenced in a study of a mutant IDH1 vaccine in newly diagnosed glioma. Libraries were prepared by immunoSEQ multiplex PCR; TCRdb keeps only in-frame clonotypes and omits some of them. The profile shows just over 80,000 clones, approximately 85% of them singletons. Time point in this sample: week 23, last vaccination. The content of each vaccine dose was 300 ug of mutant IDH1 20-mer peptide, and topical imiquimod accompanied it. For these receptors, no antigen is known. The sample in question was PBMCs, obtained from a glioma patient whose treatment included an IDH1 peptide vaccine. Every receptor here comes from a man aged 25-40 years with glioma. Some clones in this sample may be carry-over from other donors' samples.

The rearrangement joins TRBV7-9 to TRBJ1-3, with D tentatively TRBD1 (6 bases). Germline V gene sequence: CDR1 SEHNR, CDR2 FQNEAQ (reference sequence). The CDR3 extends over 16 amino acids. With 2 bases removed from V and 0 bases from J, the gap between germline ends came to 11 bases. CDR3 nucleotide sequence: TGTGCCAGCAGCTTAAAGCAGGGGAGCTCTGGAAACACCATATATTTT. Translated: CASSLKQGSSGNTIYF.

The gene calls are TRBV30 and TRBJ2-2, with D unresolved. From germline, CDR1 is GTSNPN and CDR2 SVGIG (reference sequence). The length of the CDR3 is 12 residues. Trimming stripped 0 bases from V and 4 bases from J, with 3 bases between. For the CDR3, the DNA is TGTGCCTGGAGTGTGTCCACCGGGGAGCTGTTTTTT. Amino acids: CAWSVSTGELFF.

The chain recombines TRBV12-2 with TRBJ2-1; the table's TRBD2 call for D was not verified on the DNA. TRBV12-2 represents a pseudogene. The CDR3 covers 15 residues. The CDR3 here is CASRSPGGRAGEQFF. CDR3 bases: TGTGCAAGTCGCTCCCCCGGCGGGAGGGCCGGTGAGCAGTTCTTC.